The rows below give T cell receptor beta chains drawn from one sample of a study of shared clonotypes between healthy human individuals. Some clones are missing from TCRdb's copy, which holds only in-frame ones; the method was immunoSEQ multiplex PCR. The table lists under 1,100,000 clones, around 78% of them singletons. Material: memory CD4+ T cells from PBMCs. The receptor set was obtained from a man aged 18 to 30 in good health. Some clones in this sample may be carry-over from other donors' samples. The CDR3 runs from the conserved cysteine through the conserved F or W. Each record gives: V gene, J gene, CDR3 protein.

V gene: TRBV9
J gene: TRBJ2-7
CDR3 protein: CASSVGGTGSYEQYF

V gene: TRBV30
J gene: TRBJ1-3
CDR3 protein: CAGQGSGNTIYF

V gene: TRBV29-1
J gene: TRBJ1-2
CDR3 protein: CSVEWDIDGYTF

V gene: TRBV6-1
J gene: TRBJ2-2
CDR3 protein: CASSELKGSHGELFF

V gene: TRBV5-4
J gene: TRBJ2-7
CDR3 protein: CASSRAGLAGYEQYF

V gene: TRBV27
J gene: TRBJ2-7
CDR3 protein: CASSLWGLTASGYEQYF

V gene: TRBV7-9
J gene: TRBJ2-7
CDR3 protein: CASSQRTGKYEQYF

V gene: TRBV5-1
J gene: TRBJ2-1
CDR3 protein: CASSADPDNEQFF

V gene: TRBV7-2
J gene: TRBJ2-1
CDR3 protein: CASSTDRGVHNEQFF

V gene: TRBV7-2
J gene: TRBJ1-4
CDR3 protein: CASSSRTVENEKLFF

V gene: TRBV5-1
J gene: TRBJ2-7
CDR3 protein: CASSPRGSSYEQYF

V gene: TRBV19
J gene: TRBJ1-3
CDR3 protein: CASRQGAGNTIYF

V gene: TRBV4-3
J gene: TRBJ2-3
CDR3 protein: CASSQDRRQAGADTQYF

V gene: TRBV19
J gene: TRBJ2-1
CDR3 protein: CASSDRPSSYNEQFF

V gene: TRBV7-2
J gene: TRBJ2-5
CDR3 protein: CASSPQGGWETQYF

V gene: TRBV30
J gene: TRBJ1-2
CDR3 protein: CAWTQDSNYGYTF

V gene: TRBV5-6
J gene: TRBJ2-3
CDR3 protein: CASSFEGDTQYF

V gene: TRBV28
J gene: TRBJ2-5
CDR3 protein: CASSPMGETQYF

V gene: TRBV11-2
J gene: TRBJ2-5
CDR3 protein: CASSLGRETQYF

V gene: TRBV7-9
J gene: TRBJ2-3
CDR3 protein: CASSLTSETDTQYF

V gene: TRBV27
J gene: TRBJ2-7
CDR3 protein: CASSPRLLVSYEQYF

V gene: TRBV19
J gene: TRBJ2-7
CDR3 protein: CASSGAGTGTYEQYF

V gene: TRBV27
J gene: TRBJ1-1
CDR3 protein: CASSFHLSAEAFF

V gene: TRBV10-3
J gene: TRBJ2-2
CDR3 protein: CAISSGYTGELFF

V gene: TRBV28
J gene: TRBJ2-7
CDR3 protein: CASSLEGQRYEQYF

V gene: TRBV27
J gene: TRBJ1-6
CDR3 protein: CAGSSPPRSPLHF

V gene: TRBV5-4
J gene: TRBJ2-4
CDR3 protein: CASSVGQEDIQYF

V gene: TRBV28
J gene: TRBJ2-6
CDR3 protein: CASSPTTGAGANVLTF

V gene: TRBV7-8
J gene: TRBJ2-7
CDR3 protein: CASSYTPDEQYF

V gene: TRBV10-3
J gene: TRBJ1-5
CDR3 protein: CAIRDDNQPQHF

V gene: TRBV14
J gene: TRBJ2-7
CDR3 protein: CASSQASGPYEQYF

V gene: TRBV6-1
J gene: TRBJ2-7
CDR3 protein: CASREDSTPNEQYF

V gene: TRBV18
J gene: TRBJ2-7
CDR3 protein: CASSPGTDQEQYF

V gene: TRBV28
J gene: TRBJ2-5
CDR3 protein: CATKREETQYF

V gene: TRBV10-3
J gene: TRBJ1-1
CDR3 protein: CAIRDPGSPTEAFF

V gene: TRBV9
J gene: TRBJ2-6
CDR3 protein: CASSAWASSGANVLTF

V gene: TRBV7-9
J gene: TRBJ2-5
CDR3 protein: CASSRVQLRGETQYF

V gene: TRBV28
J gene: TRBJ2-7
CDR3 protein: CASSRNIYEQYF

V gene: TRBV9
J gene: TRBJ2-1
CDR3 protein: CASSRGDGEQFF

V gene: TRBV15
J gene: TRBJ1-2
CDR3 protein: CATSREAPAGVYGYTF

V gene: TRBV19
J gene: TRBJ1-5
CDR3 protein: CASSTGPLGQPQHF

V gene: TRBV6-1
J gene: TRBJ2-4
CDR3 protein: CASSNRVAKNIQYF

V gene: TRBV5-6
J gene: TRBJ2-5
CDR3 protein: CASMGPGETQYF

V gene: TRBV7-2
J gene: TRBJ2-5
CDR3 protein: CASSSGLAEGHQETQYF

V gene: TRBV7-2
J gene: TRBJ1-2
CDR3 protein: CASSLVGSPGYGYTF

V gene: TRBV11-2
J gene: TRBJ2-2
CDR3 protein: CASSYYSRPRTGELFF

V gene: TRBV10-3
J gene: TRBJ1-1
CDR3 protein: CAISVVFDDAEAFF

V gene: TRBV7-2
J gene: TRBJ1-5
CDR3 protein: CASSLVGAGNQPQHF

V gene: TRBV21-1
J gene: TRBJ2-5
CDR3 protein: CASSNTRGFVETQYF

V gene: TRBV9
J gene: TRBJ2-3
CDR3 protein: CASSVDGAGAQYF

V gene: TRBV6-5
J gene: TRBJ1-2
CDR3 protein: CASSPTMSYGYTF

V gene: TRBV4-1
J gene: TRBJ2-6
CDR3 protein: CASSQVPGRTGANVLTF

V gene: TRBV19
J gene: TRBJ1-1
CDR3 protein: CASRMTGVRTEAFF

V gene: TRBV11-2
J gene: TRBJ1-2
CDR3 protein: CASSSTRRDRGNGNYGYTF

V gene: TRBV14
J gene: TRBJ1-3
CDR3 protein: CASSPTFYRGRGNTIYF